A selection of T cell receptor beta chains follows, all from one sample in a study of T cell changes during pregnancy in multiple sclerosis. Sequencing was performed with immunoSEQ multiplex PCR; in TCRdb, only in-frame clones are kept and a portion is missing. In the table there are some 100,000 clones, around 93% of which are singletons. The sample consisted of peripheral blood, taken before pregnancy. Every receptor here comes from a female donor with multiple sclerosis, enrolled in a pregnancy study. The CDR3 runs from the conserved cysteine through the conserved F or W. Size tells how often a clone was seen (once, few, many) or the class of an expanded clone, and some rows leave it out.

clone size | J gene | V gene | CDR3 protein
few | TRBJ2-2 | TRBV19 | CASTPQGTNTGELFF
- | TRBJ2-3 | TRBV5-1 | CASSVGTTSTDTQYF
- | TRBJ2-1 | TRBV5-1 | CASSSTSSHEQFF
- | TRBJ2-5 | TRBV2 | CASSEWQGETQYF
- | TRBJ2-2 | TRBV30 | CAWRTSGSGNRELFF
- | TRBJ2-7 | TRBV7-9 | CASSLSEKAYEQYF
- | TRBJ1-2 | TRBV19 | CASSMMGLNYGYTF
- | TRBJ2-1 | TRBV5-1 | CASYTGESYNEQFF
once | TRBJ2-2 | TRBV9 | CASSVAAGPRTGGELFF
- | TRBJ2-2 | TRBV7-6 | CASSLEGAAGELFF
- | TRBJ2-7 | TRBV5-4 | CASSLAGQGSYEQYF
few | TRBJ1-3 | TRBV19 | CASSIGTVPGNTIYF
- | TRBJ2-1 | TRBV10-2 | CATQQREGNEQFF
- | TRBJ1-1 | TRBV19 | CASTPGIPMNTEAFF
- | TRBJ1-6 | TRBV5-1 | CASSSGLLNSPLHF
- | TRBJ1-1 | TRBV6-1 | CASSVSRGKGTEAFF
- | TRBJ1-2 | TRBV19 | CASSSGTVVYGYTF
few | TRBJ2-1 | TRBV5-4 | CASSFLASYNEQFF
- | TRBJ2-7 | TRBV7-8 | CASRAGSGVGEQYF
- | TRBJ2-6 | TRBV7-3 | CASSPEISGANVLTF
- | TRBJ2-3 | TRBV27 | CASSYQGSTDTQYF
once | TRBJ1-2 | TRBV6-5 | CASSPTGFLGYTF
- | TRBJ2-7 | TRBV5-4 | CASSAGFGTNYEQYF
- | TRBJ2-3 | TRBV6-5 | CASSPGTDTQYF
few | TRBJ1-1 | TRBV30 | CAWSLTGKGSTEAFF
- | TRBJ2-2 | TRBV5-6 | CASSAAVGELFF
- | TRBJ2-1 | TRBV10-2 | CAILGGNEQFF
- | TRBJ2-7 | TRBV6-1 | CASSVGLAYEQYF
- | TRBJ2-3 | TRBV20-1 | CSATSVDTQYF